Shown below are 14 T cell receptor beta chains from a single sample sequenced in a study of T cell responses to AZD1222 COVID-19 vaccine. The assay was immunoSEQ multiplex PCR, and TCRdb's table has in-frame clones only and misses some. The table includes some 170,000 clones, roughly nine tenths detected once. The specimen was peripheral blood, collected on day 0 of AZD1222 vaccination. The receptors shown here come from an adult in good health.

The chain combines TRBV15 with TRBJ2-5, with D maybe TRBD1 (6 bases). V was cut by 0 bases and J by 5 bases, with 7 bases left in between. Germline CDR1 is LNHNV and CDR2 is YYDKDF (reference sequence). The CDR3 is 13 residues long. The CDR3 region has the DNA TGTGCCACCAGCAGAGACAGGGGTGAGACCCAGTACTTC. Translated: CATSRDRGETQYF.

The chain recombines TRBV18 with TRBJ1-5, with no clear D. V was clipped by 3 bases and J by 0 bases, with 9 bases between them. The CDR3 has 15 amino acids. CDR1 KGHSH and CDR2 LQKENI come from the germline V gene. CDR3 nucleotide sequence: TGTGCCAGCTCACCGGGTGAGGATAGCAATCAGCCCCAGCATTTT. This sequence encodes CASSPGEDSNQPQHF.

The chain joins TRBV5-4 to TRBJ2-3, with 9 nucleotides matching TRBD2. Germline V gene data show CDR1 as SGHNT and CDR2 as YYREEE (reference sequence). Trimming at V came to 4 bases and at J to 5 bases, leaving 17 bases not matched to a gene. CDR3 length: 18 residues. CDR3 protein: CASSTGLAGLYRRDTQYF. CDR3 coding DNA: TGTGCCAGCAGCACAGGGCTAGCGGGACTCTACCGCAGAGATACGCAGTATTTT.

V gene TRBV7-9 combines with J gene TRBJ1-2; TRBD1 matches at 11 bases. The CDR3 has 16 amino acids. The ends lost 1 base at V and 5 bases at J; junction bases unmatched: 6. Looked up from germline, CDR1 is SEHNR and CDR2 is FQNEAQ (reference sequence). The CDR3 is CASSLGTGGARYGYTF. DNA of the CDR3: TGTGCCAGCAGCTTAGGGACAGGGGGCGCGAGGTATGGCTACACCTTC.

This chain joins TRBV19 and TRBJ2-1, with 14 bases lining up with TRBD2. Losses at the gene ends were 7 bases for V and 6 bases for J; bases not matched to a gene: 11. The CDR3 is 17 amino acids. In germline, CDR1 is LNHDA, CDR2 SQIVND (reference sequence). CDR3 sequence (DNA): TGTGCCAGTAATCTCGGACTAGCGGGGGGAAGGTTCAATGAGCAGTTCTTC. This gives the protein CASNLGLAGGRFNEQFF.

This rearrangement joins TRBV27 to TRBJ1-1, with unresolved D. Trimming took off 1 base at V and 0 bases at J, with 6 bases between the two ends. The germline CDR1 and CDR2 sequences are MNHEY and SMNVEV (reference sequence). The CDR3 is 14 amino acids. For the CDR3, the DNA is TGTGCCAGCAGTTTATTCGGTCTGAACACTGAAGCTTTCTTT. It specifies CASSLFGLNTEAFF.

A few counts support this clone. The chain joins TRBV3-1 (or the pseudogene TRBV3-2) to TRBJ1-1, with D perhaps TRBD1 (6 bases). The CDR3 totals 15 residues. Germline CDR1 and CDR2: LGHDT and YNNKEL (reference sequence). Trimming stripped 1 base from V and 0 bases from J, with 9 bases between. CDR3 bases: TGTGCCAGCAGCCAAGTAGGGGGAATGAACACTGAAGCTTTCTTT. Translation gives CASSQVGGMNTEAFF.

The chain joins TRBV10-1 to TRBJ1-1; D unresolved. This CDR3 has 13 residues. V was shortened by 3 bases and J by 5 bases, with 10 bases between the two germline ends. In germline, CDR1 is WNHNN, CDR2 SYGVQD (reference sequence). The CDR3 DNA reads as TGCGCCAGCAGTGATGGGTTTGAAACTGAAGCTTTCTTT. Its translation: CASSDGFETEAFF.

This clone has a handful of counts. V gene TRBV12-3 or TRBV12-4 combines with J gene TRBJ1-2; D gene uncertain. Trimming took 2 bases from V and 7 from J, leaving 5 bases between them. The CDR3 runs 11 residues. CDR3 amino acids: CASSLNGGYTF. CDR3 in DNA: TGTGCCAGCAGTTTAAATGGTGGCTACACCTTC.

The chain has TRBV6-1 and TRBJ1-5; maybe TRBD1 (6 bases). The V and J ends lost 1 base and 6 bases respectively, with 16 bases between them. Germline V gene lookup returns CDR1 MNHNS and CDR2 SASEGT. The CDR3 loop spans 16 amino acids. CDR3 in DNA: TGTGCCAGCAGTGAAGGTACCACAGGGTGGGGTCAGCCCCAGCATTTT. It encodes CASSEGTTGWGQPQHF.

The CDR3 DNA follows: TGTGCCAGTAGTATAGATCTATCTAGCGGGACCTACAATGAGCAGTTCTTC. Translation: CASSIDLSSGTYNEQFF. V is TRBV19 and J is TRBJ2-1; 9 positions agree with TRBD2. The CDR3 has 17 amino acids. With 0 bases clipped from V and 2 bases from J, the junction kept 5 bases outside the gene matches. Germline V gene data show CDR1 as LNHDA and CDR2 as SQIVND (reference sequence).

This sequence joins TRBV7-9 and TRBJ2-7; D not resolved. Trimming removed 4 bases at V and 2 bases at J, with 15 bases between. The length of the CDR3 is 15 residues. Germline V CDR1 and CDR2: SEHNR, FQNEAQ (reference sequence). The CDR3 DNA reads TGTGCCAGCAGCTCGGGCCTTAGTGAGACCTACGAGCAGTACTTC. Protein: CASSSGLSETYEQYF. The full variable domain, in which reference TRBV7-9 and TRBJ2-7 provide the parts outside the CDR3, is DTGVSQNPRHKITKRGQNVTFRCDPISEHNRLYWYRQTLGQGPEFLTYFQNEAQLEKSRLLSDRFSAERPKGSFSTLEIQRTEQGDSAMYLCASSSGLSETYEQYFGPGTRLTVT.

V gene TRBV27 combines with J gene TRBJ1-1; TRBD1 agrees at 9 bases. V trimming: 2 bases; J trimming: 4 bases; junction bases outside the gene matches: 8. The V gene's germline CDR1 is MNHEY and CDR2 SMNVEV (reference sequence). This CDR3 has 16 amino acids. In nucleotides, the CDR3 is TGTGCCAGCAGTTTAGACCTCACAGGGGGCCGCACTGAAGCTTTCTTT. Protein product: CASSLDLTGGRTEAFF.

J is TRBJ2-1 and V is TRBV10-3; D perhaps matches TRBD1 (5 bases). Trimming cost V 5 bases and J 2 bases, with 16 bases left between them. CDR3 length equals 16 residues. Germline V CDR1 and CDR2: ENHRY, SYGVKD. CDR3: CAISPQGGGAYNEQFF. CDR3 DNA: TGTGCCATCAGTCCGCAGGGCGGTGGGGCCTACAATGAGCAGTTCTTC.